Reported below is one TCR beta chain. This CDR3 is built from 14 residues. The V and J ends lost 5 bases and 5 bases respectively, with 13 bases between them. Germline V lookup: CDR1 MDHEN, CDR2 SYDVKM. The data originate from a study of blood T cell repertoires in COVID-19. Study summary: The analysed material was cDNA or gDNA that came from T cells, B-cell-depleted T cells, or PBMCs.

The table came from immunoSEQ multiplex PCR; TCRdb's copy has only in-frame clones and leaves some out. The table includes 75,000 or so clones, around 80% detected once. The chain is built from TRBV28 and TRBJ1-5; D remains ambiguous. The sample taken for sequencing was peripheral blood. This receptor was identified in a man aged 60 to 69 with acute or convalescent COVID-19. In DNA, the CDR3 is TGTGCCAGCAGTGTCGGGTTACAATATCAGCCCCAGCATTTT. Translating it yields CASSVGLQYQPQHF.